Included here is one TCR beta chain sequence, with context. Other DNA sequences from this sample encode an identical CDR3 as well. The data were obtained in a study of blood T cell repertoires in COVID-19. Original methodology: From reference gene primer amplification, estimates of nucleated cell counts were derived. TCRdb's copy holds only in-frame clones and misses some; the assay was immunoSEQ multiplex PCR. That table furnishes V, J and clone size, whereas the DNA furnished D and trimming. The repertoire holds hundreds of thousands of clones, with 80% to 90% as singletons. Germline lookup yields CDR1 SGHTA and CDR2 FQGNSA. The V and J ends lost 1 base and 0 bases, in that order; junction bases with no gene match: 3. The CDR3 runs 15 residues.

The chain carries TRBV7-2 and TRBJ2-7, with 7 bases identical to TRBD2. The sequence was collected from a woman of 80 years or more with acute or convalescent COVID-19. Sequenced sample: peripheral blood. CDR3: CASSLDGGSSYEQYF. The CDR3 region has the DNA TGTGCCAGCAGCTTAGATGGCGGGAGCTCCTACGAGCAGTACTTC. Drawing the rest from reference TRBV7-2 and TRBJ2-7, the complete variable domain is GAGVSQSPSNKVTEKGKDVELRCDPISGHTALYWYRQSLGQGLEFLIYFQGNSAPDKSGLPSDRFSAERTGGSVSTLTIQRTQQEDSAVYLCASSLDGGSSYEQYFGPGTRLTVT.